This T cell receptor (beta chain) was sequenced in a study of blood T cell repertoires in COVID-19. Study in general: Researchers got acute and convalescent COVID-19 samples from the United States, Italy and Spain. PBMCs, B-cell-depleted T cells, or T cells provided the cDNA or gDNA that made up the material.

Per the original methods: Reference gene primer amplification yielded estimated nucleated cell counts. Measured with immunoSEQ multiplex PCR; TCRdb has only the in-frame clones, and not every one. V and J calls and clone size follow that table, whereas D and trimming were derived from the DNA. The sample lists 45,000 or so clones; 87% were seen once. Looked up from germline, CDR1 is LGHDT and CDR2 is YNNKEL (reference sequence). The CDR3 loop spans 15 amino acids. Between the trimmed V and J ends, which lost 5 bases and 4 bases, there was a span of 17 bases. This clone came up once. The TCR originated in a woman of 80 years or more with COVID-19, enrolled during active disease. The chain employs TRBV3-1 (or the pseudogene TRBV3-2) and TRBJ1-1; possible D gene TRBD1, 6 bases. Sequencing was done on a sample of peripheral blood. CDR3 coding DNA: TGTGCCAGCAGCGAAGGGTGGCAGGGGTTCACTGAAGCTTTCTTT. It encodes CASSEGWQGFTEAFF.